Listed below are T cell receptor beta chains from one sample, sequenced in a study of T cell clusters in autoimmune cytopenias. Following a re-call of the multiplex PCR reads, TCRdb has one entry per CDR3 protein and lacks DNA. The listing records some 2,000 distinct CDR3 sequences. Specimen: peripheral blood. All receptors come from a human donor with an autoimmune cytopenia or autoimmune hepatitis (not recorded which). The CDR3 runs from the conserved cysteine through the conserved F or W. Fields, in order: clone size, J gene, V gene, CDR3 protein. The size field is filled for only some rows; it gives once, few, many or a size class.

large,TRBJ1-1,TRBV19,CASTNPLGGGDHGNTEAFF
medium-sized,TRBJ2-7,TRBV20-1,CSARIQGAHPYEQYF
medium-sized,TRBJ1-1,TRBV30,CAWGQDGGAFF
medium-sized,TRBJ2-7,TRBV5-5,CASSTLGGGEQYF
medium-sized,TRBJ2-5,TRBV27,CASSSRGWQETQYF
large,TRBJ2-7,TRBV5-6,CASSRRDTYEQYF
.,TRBJ1-6,TRBV18,CASSTDRVGNSPLHF